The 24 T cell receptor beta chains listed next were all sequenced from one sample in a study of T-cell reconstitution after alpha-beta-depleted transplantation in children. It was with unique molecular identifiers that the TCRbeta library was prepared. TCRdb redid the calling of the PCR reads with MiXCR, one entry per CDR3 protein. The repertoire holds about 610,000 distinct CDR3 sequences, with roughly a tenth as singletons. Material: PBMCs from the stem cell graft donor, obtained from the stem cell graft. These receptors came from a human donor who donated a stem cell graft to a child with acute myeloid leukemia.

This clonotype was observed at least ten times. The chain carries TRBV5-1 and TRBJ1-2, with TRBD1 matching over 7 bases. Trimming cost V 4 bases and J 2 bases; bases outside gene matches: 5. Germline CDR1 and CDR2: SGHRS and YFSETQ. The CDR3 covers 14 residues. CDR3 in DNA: TGCGCCAGCAGCCCCGGGACAGCAAACTATGGCTACACCTTC. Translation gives CASSPGTANYGYTF.

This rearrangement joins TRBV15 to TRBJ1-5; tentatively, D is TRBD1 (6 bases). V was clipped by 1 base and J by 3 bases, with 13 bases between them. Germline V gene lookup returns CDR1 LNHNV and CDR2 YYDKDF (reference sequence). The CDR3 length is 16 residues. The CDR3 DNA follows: TGTGCCACCAGCAGAGGAAGACAGGACTTCAATCAGCCCCAGCATTTT. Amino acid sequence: CATSRGRQDFNQPQHF.

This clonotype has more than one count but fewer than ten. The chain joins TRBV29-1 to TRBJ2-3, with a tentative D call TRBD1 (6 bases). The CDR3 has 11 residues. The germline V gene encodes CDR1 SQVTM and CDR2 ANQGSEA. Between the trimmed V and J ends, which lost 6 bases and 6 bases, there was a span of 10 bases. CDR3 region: CSVGGWDTQYF. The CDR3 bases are TGCAGCGTAGGGGGTTGGGATACGCAGTATTTT.

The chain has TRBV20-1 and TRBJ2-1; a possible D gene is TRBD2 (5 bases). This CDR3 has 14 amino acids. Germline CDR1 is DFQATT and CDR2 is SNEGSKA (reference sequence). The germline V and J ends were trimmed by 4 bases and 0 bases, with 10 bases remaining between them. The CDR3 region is CSANSGSSYNEQFF. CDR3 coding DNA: TGCAGTGCTAACAGCGGCAGCTCCTACAATGAGCAGTTCTTC.

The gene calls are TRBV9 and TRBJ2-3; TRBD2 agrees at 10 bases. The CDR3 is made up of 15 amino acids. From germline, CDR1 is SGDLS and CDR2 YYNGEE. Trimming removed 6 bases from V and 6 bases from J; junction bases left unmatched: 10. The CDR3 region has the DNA TGTGCCAGCACCCCGGGACTAGCGAATTCGGATACGCAGTATTTT. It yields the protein CASTPGLANSDTQYF.

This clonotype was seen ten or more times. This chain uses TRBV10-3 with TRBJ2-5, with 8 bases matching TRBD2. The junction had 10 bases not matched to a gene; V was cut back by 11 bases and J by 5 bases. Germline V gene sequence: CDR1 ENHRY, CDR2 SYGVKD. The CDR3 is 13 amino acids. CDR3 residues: CASQVAGSETQYF. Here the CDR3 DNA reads TGTGCCTCCCAGGTAGCGGGAAGTGAGACCCAGTACTTC.

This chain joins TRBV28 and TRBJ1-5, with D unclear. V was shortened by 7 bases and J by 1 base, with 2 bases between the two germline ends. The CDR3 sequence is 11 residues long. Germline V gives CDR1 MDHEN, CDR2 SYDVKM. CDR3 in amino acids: CASTSNQPQHF. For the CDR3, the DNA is TGTGCCAGCACAAGCAATCAGCCCCAGCATTTT.

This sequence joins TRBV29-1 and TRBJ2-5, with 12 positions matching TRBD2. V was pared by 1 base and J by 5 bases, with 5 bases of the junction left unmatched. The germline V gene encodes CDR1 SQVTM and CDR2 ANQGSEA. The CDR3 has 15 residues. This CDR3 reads CSVEVLAGGGETQYF. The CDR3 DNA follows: TGCAGCGTTGAAGTACTAGCGGGAGGCGGGGAGACCCAGTACTTC.

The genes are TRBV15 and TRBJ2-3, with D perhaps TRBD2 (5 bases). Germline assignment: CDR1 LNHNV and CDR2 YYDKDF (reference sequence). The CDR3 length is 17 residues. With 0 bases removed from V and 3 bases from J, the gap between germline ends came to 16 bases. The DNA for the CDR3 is TGTGCCACCAGCAGAGAAGGAGGCCTCGGGAATACAGATACGCAGTATTTT. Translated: CATSREGGLGNTDTQYF.

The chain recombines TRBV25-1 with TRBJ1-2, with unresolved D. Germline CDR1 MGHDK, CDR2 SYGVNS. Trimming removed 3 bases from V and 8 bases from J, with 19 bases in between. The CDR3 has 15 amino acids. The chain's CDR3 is CASSDDQASIVGYTF. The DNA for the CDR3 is TGTGCCAGCAGTGACGACCAAGCGTCTATTGTGGGCTACACCTTC.

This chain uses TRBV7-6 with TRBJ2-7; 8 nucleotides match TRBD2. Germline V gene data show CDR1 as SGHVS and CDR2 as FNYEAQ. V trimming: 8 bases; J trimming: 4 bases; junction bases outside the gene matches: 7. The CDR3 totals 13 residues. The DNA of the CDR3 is TGTGCCAGCGGTCCGACTAGCGTTTACGAGCAGTACTTC. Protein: CASGPTSVYEQYF.

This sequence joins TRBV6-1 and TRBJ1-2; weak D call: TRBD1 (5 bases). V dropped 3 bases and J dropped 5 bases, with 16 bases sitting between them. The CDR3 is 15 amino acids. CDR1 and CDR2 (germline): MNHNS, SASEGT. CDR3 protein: CASSEGGAASYGYTF. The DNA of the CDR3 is TGTGCCAGCAGTGAGGGAGGGGCAGCTTCATATGGCTACACCTTC.

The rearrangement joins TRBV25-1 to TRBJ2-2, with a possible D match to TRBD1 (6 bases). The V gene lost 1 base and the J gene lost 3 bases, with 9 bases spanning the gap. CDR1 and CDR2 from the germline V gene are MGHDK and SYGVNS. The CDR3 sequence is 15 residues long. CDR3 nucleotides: TGTGCCAGCAGTGAATCGGGGACATACACCGGGGAGCTGTTTTTT. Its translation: CASSESGTYTGELFF.

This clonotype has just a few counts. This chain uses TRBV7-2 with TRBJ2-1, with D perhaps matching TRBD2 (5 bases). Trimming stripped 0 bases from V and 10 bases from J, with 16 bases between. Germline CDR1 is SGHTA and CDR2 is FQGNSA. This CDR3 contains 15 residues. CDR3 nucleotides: TGTGCCAGCAGCTTAGCGCGAGGGCCTCAAGGGGAGCAGTTCTTC. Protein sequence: CASSLARGPQGEQFF.

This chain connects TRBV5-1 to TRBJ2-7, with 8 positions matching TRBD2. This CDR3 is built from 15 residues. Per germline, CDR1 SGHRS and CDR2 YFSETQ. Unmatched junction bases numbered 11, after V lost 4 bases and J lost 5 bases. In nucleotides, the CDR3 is TGCGCCAGCAGCATACAGAGCGGGAGTTCTCACGAGCAGTACTTC. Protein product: CASSIQSGSSHEQYF.

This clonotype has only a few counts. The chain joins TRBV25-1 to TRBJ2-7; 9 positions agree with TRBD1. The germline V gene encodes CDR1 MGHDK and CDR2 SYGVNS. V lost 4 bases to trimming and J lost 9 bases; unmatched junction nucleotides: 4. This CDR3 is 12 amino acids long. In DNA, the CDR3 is TGTGCCAGCAGTGGCGTGGGACAGGGGCAGTACTTC. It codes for CASSGVGQGQYF.

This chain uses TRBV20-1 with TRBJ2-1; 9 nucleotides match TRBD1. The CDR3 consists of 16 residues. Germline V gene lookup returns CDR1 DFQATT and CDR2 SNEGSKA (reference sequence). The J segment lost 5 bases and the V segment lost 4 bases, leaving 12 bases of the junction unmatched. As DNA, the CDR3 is TGCAGTGCTACCCATCCCGGGACAGGGTTCGACAATGAGCAGTTCTTC. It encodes CSATHPGTGFDNEQFF.

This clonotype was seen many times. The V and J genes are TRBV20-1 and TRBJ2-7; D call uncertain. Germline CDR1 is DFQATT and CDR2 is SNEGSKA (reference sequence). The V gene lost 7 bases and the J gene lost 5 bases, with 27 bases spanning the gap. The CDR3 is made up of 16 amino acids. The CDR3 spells CSGSIRAYPEGDEQYF. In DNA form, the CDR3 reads TGCAGTGGGAGTATTCGGGCCTACCCCGAAGGAGACGAGCAGTACTTC.

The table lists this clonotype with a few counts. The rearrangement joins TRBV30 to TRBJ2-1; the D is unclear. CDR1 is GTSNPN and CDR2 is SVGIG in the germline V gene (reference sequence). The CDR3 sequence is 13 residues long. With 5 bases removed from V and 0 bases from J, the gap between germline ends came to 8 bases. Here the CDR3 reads CAWAVGSYNEQFF. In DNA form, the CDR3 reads TGTGCCTGGGCCGTTGGCTCCTACAATGAGCAGTTCTTC.

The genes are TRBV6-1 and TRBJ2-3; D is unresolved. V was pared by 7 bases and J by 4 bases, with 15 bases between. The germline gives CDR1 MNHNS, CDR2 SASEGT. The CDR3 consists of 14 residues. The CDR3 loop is CASTTPGPSDTQYF. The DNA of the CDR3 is TGTGCCAGCACCACTCCCGGACCATCAGATACGCAGTATTTT.

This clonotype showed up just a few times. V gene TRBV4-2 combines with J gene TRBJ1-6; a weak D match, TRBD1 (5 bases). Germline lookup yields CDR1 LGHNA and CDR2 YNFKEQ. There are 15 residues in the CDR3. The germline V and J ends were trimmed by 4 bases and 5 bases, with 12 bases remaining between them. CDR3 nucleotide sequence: TGTGCCAGCAGCCCAAGAGAGGGACATAATTCACCCCTCCACTTT. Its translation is CASSPREGHNSPLHF.

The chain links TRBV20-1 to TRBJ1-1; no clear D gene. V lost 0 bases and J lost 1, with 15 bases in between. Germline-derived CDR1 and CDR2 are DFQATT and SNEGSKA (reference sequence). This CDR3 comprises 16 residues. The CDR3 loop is CSARDPTRTANTEAFF. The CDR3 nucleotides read TGCAGTGCTAGAGACCCCACCCGGACCGCGAACACTGAAGCTTTCTTT.

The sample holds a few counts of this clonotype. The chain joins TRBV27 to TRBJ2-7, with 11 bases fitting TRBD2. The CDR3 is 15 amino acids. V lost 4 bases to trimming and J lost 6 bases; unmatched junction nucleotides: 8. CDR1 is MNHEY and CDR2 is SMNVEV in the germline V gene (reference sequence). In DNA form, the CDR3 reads TGTGCCAGCAGTTCCGTAGCGGGAGGGCGTGGCGAGCAGTACTTC. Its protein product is CASSSVAGGRGEQYF.

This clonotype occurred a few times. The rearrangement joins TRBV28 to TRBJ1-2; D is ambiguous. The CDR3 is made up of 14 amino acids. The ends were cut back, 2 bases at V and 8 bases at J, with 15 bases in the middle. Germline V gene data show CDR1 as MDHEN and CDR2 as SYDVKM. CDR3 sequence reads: CASSLVAPDVGYTF. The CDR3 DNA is TGTGCCAGCAGTTTAGTTGCTCCGGACGTAGGCTACACCTTC.